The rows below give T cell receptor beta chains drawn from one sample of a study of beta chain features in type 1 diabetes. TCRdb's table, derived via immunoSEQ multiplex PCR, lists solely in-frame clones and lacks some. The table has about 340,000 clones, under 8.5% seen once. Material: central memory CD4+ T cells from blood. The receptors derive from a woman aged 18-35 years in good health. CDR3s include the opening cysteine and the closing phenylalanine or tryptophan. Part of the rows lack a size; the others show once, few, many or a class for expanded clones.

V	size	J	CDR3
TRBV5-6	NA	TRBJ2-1	CASSLMHVRYSEQFF
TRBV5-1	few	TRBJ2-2	CASSQGTTNTGELFF
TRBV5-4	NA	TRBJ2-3	CASTPGARGLEQYF
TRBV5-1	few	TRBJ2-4	CASSPQMGWKAKNIQYF
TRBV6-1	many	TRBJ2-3	CASTTVAGAADTQYF
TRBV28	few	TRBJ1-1	CASSFLPGDTEAFF
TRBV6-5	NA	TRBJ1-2	CASSAADGNYGYTF
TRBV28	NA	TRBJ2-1	CASSLDGSSYNEQFF
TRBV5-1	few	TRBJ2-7	CASSTEDRGAQYF
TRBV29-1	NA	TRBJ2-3	CSVTPRPQTATSRDTQYF
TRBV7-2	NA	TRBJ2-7	CASSLDRTHYEQYF
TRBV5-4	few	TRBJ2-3	CASSLFLAGRTDTQYF
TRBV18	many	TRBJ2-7	CASSPSEGEQYF
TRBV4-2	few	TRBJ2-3	CASSQEGGGADTQYF
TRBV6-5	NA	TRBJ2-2	CASSLDGWNTGELFF
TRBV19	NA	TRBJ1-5	CASSTGGGSNQPQHF
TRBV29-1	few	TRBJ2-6	CSPSLKQGDWGGANVLTF
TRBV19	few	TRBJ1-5	CATGTGNQPQHF
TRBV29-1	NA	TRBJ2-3	CSVALADTQYF
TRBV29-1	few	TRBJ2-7	CSVGDGYEQYF
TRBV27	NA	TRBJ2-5	CASSARRWETQYF
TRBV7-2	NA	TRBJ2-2	CASSHLRGGSDYTGELFF
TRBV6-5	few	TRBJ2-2	CASSYPLGKDTGELFF
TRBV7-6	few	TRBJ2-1	CASSLTGNAVNEQFF
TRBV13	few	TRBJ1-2	CASSSRTGGYGYTF
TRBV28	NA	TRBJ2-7	CASSLGGTSGRGQYF
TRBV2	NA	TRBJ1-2	CASSFDRGGYTF
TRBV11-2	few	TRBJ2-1	CASSLEGSAYNEQFF
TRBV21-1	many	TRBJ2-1	CASSNDPQREQFF
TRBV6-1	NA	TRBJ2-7	CASISSGSPEQYF
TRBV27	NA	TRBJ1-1	CASSLLQGSEAFF
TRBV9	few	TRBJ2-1	CASSQEPGPYNEQFF
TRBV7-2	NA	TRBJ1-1	CASSLSDLGAFF
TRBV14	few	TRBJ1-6	CASSQDRGNSPLHF
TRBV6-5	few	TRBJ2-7	CASSPQDRGPLYF
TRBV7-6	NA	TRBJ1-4	CASTRDFNEKLFF
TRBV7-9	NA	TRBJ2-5	CASSLGVGALTHQQETQYF
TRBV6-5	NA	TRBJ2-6	CANAREAGANVLTF
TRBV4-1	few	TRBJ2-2	CASSQILKLAGGRQELFF
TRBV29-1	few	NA	CSATGRATYEQYF
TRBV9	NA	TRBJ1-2	CASSVGGGPRGYTF
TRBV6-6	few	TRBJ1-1	CASSYQGSPAQAFF
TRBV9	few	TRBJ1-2	CASSAGAADGYTF